This T cell receptor (beta chain) originates from a study of molecular identifiers for immune sequencing clone quantification. On the study more broadly: Five aliquots were made in replicates from the RNA of 20,000 or 100,000 naive CD8 cells, and four were sequenced.

Methods described previously were used for bulk TCR libraries, and listed TCR primers were applied. TCRdb itself ran the PCR reads through MiXCR, one entry per CDR3 protein. In the table there are around 86,000 distinct CDR3 sequences, roughly 19% of which are singletons. Naive CD8 T cells were sorted as CD8+CD4-CCR7+CD45RA+. Sequencing was done on a sample of naive CD8+ T cells from blood, with Jurkat cell RNA spiked in. Subset of the sample: FACS-sorted CD8+CD4-CCR7+CD45RA+ naive T cells. This TCR was recovered from a human donor in good health. Some libraries in this study had Jurkat cell RNA spiked in.

This CDR3 is CSANTLLADAKNIQYF. The CDR3 region has the DNA TGCAGTGCTAACACCCTACTAGCCGATGCCAAAAACATTCAGTACTTC. The chain employs TRBV20-1 and TRBJ2-4; possibly TRBD2 for D (6 bases). This CDR3 has 16 amino acids. In germline, CDR1 is DFQATT, CDR2 SNEGSKA (reference sequence). V was clipped by 4 bases and J by 1 base, with 17 bases between them.